This is a list of T cell receptor beta chains from one sample in a study of blood T cell repertoires in COVID-19. Measured with immunoSEQ multiplex PCR; TCRdb has only the in-frame clones, and not every one. The sample holds about 160,000 clones, around 82% seen once. The sequenced sample consisted of peripheral blood. The receptors shown here come from a woman aged 35 to 49 with COVID-19, enrolled during active disease. The CDR3 runs from the conserved cysteine through the conserved F or W. A D gene is named only where the DNA matches it firmly. Some rows mark clone size as missing; the rest say once, few, many or name a class of expanded clone.

clone_size: -; j_call: TRBJ1-6; v_call: TRBV18; d_call: -; cdr3_aa: CASSPRESTNSPLHF; cdr3_nt: TGTGCCAGCTCACCACGCGAGAGCACCAATTCACCCCTCCACTTT
clone_size: -; j_call: TRBJ1-5; v_call: TRBV7-9; d_call: TRBD1; cdr3_aa: CASSQGQGQPQHF; cdr3_nt: TGTGCCAGCAGCCAGGGACAGGGTCAGCCCCAGCATTTT
clone_size: few; j_call: TRBJ2-1; v_call: TRBV25-1; d_call: -; cdr3_aa: CASSDPSLQQFF; cdr3_nt: TGTGCCAGCAGTGATCCAAGCCTCCAGCAGTTCTTC
clone_size: -; j_call: TRBJ1-1; v_call: TRBV2; d_call: TRBD1; cdr3_aa: CASSPGTGYSNTEAFF; cdr3_nt: TGTGCCAGCAGCCCCGGGACAGGGTATTCGAACACTGAAGCTTTCTTT
clone_size: many; j_call: TRBJ1-1; v_call: TRBV6-6; d_call: -; cdr3_aa: CASRNLGETEAFF; cdr3_nt: TGTGCCAGCAGAAACCTAGGGGAAACTGAAGCTTTCTTT
clone_size: many; j_call: TRBJ2-7; v_call: TRBV11-1; d_call: TRBD1; cdr3_aa: CASSLDQGGREQYF; cdr3_nt: TGTGCCAGCAGCTTAGATCAAGGGGGCCGGGAGCAGTACTTC
clone_size: -; j_call: TRBJ2-1; v_call: TRBV4-1; d_call: TRBD2; cdr3_aa: CASGGVNNEQFF; cdr3_nt: TGCGCCAGCGGGGGGGTAAACAATGAGCAGTTCTTC
clone_size: -; j_call: TRBJ2-6; v_call: TRBV7-8; d_call: -; cdr3_aa: CASSFGVPPVSGANVLTF; cdr3_nt: TGTGCCAGCAGCTTCGGGGTTCCCCCCGTCTCTGGGGCCAACGTCCTGACTTTC
clone_size: -; j_call: TRBJ1-2; v_call: TRBV28; d_call: -; cdr3_aa: CASNRPGYYGYTF; cdr3_nt: TGTGCCAGCAACCGACCAGGGTACTATGGCTACACCTTC
clone_size: -; j_call: TRBJ2-7; v_call: TRBV27; d_call: -; cdr3_aa: CASSFTYEQYF; cdr3_nt: TGTGCCAGCAGTTTTACCTACGAGCAGTACTTC
clone_size: -; j_call: TRBJ1-2; v_call: TRBV28; d_call: TRBD1; cdr3_aa: CASSWQGDYGYTF; cdr3_nt: TGTGCCAGCAGTTGGCAGGGGGACTATGGCTACACCTTC
clone_size: -; j_call: TRBJ2-1; v_call: TRBV4-1; d_call: TRBD2; cdr3_aa: CASSLGTSGGSSYNEQFF; cdr3_nt: TGCGCCAGCAGCCTTGGGACTAGCGGGGGGAGCTCCTACAATGAGCAGTTCTTC
clone_size: -; j_call: TRBJ2-1; v_call: TRBV7-9; d_call: TRBD2; cdr3_aa: CASSYPGGSREQFF; cdr3_nt: TGTGCCAGCAGCTACCCCGGCGGGAGTAGGGAGCAGTTCTTC
clone_size: -; j_call: TRBJ2-3; v_call: TRBV5-8; d_call: TRBD2; cdr3_aa: CASSRPGLAGSTDTQYF; cdr3_nt: TGTGCCAGCAGCCGACCGGGACTAGCGGGGAGCACAGATACGCAGTATTTT
clone_size: few; j_call: TRBJ1-1; v_call: TRBV28; d_call: TRBD1; cdr3_aa: CASQGGWHTEAFF; cdr3_nt: TGTGCCAGCCAGGGGGGCTGGCACACTGAAGCTTTCTTT
clone_size: -; j_call: TRBJ2-3; v_call: TRBV3-1/TRBV3-2; d_call: TRBD2; cdr3_aa: CASSQRWTSGRIDTQYF; cdr3_nt: TGTGCCAGCAGCCAACGCTGGACTAGCGGGAGAATAGATACGCAGTATTTT
clone_size: -; j_call: TRBJ2-7; v_call: TRBV28; d_call: -; cdr3_aa: CASSHSSYEQYF; cdr3_nt: TGTGCCAGCAGTCACAGTTCCTACGAGCAGTACTTC
clone_size: few; j_call: TRBJ1-6; v_call: TRBV14; d_call: -; cdr3_aa: CASSQEPPGPLHF; cdr3_nt: TGTGCCAGCAGCCAAGAGCCCCCGGGACCCCTCCACTTT
clone_size: -; j_call: TRBJ1-1; v_call: TRBV30; d_call: -; cdr3_aa: CAWSLGKTEAFF; cdr3_nt: TGTGCCTGGAGTCTAGGCAAAACTGAAGCTTTCTTT
clone_size: -; j_call: TRBJ2-5; v_call: TRBV9; d_call: -; cdr3_aa: CASSVGQRETQYF; cdr3_nt: TGTGCCAGCAGCGTAGGCCAGCGGGAGACCCAGTACTTC
clone_size: -; j_call: TRBJ2-7; v_call: TRBV6-5; d_call: -; cdr3_aa: CASSPGGSRDEQYF; cdr3_nt: TGTGCCAGCAGTCCAGGGGGGAGCCGCGACGAGCAGTACTTC
clone_size: -; j_call: TRBJ2-3; v_call: TRBV3-1/TRBV3-2; d_call: -; cdr3_aa: CASSHGGASTDTQYF; cdr3_nt: TGTGCCAGCAGCCACGGCGGAGCAAGCACAGATACGCAGTATTTT
clone_size: -; j_call: TRBJ1-1; v_call: TRBV7-2; d_call: -; cdr3_aa: CASSLDLGQIPTEAFF; cdr3_nt: TGTGCCAGCAGCTTAGATTTGGGCCAGATCCCGACTGAAGCTTTCTTT
clone_size: -; j_call: TRBJ1-1; v_call: TRBV13; d_call: -; cdr3_aa: CASSSTGGNTEAFF; cdr3_nt: TGTGCCAGCAGCTCAACCGGTGGGAACACTGAAGCTTTCTTT
clone_size: -; j_call: TRBJ1-1; v_call: TRBV6-5; d_call: TRBD1; cdr3_aa: CARIKTGEDTEAFF; cdr3_nt: TGTGCCAGAATAAAGACAGGGGAGGACACTGAAGCTTTCTTT
clone_size: -; j_call: TRBJ2-7; v_call: TRBV19; d_call: -; cdr3_aa: CASSLSVSGSYEQYF; cdr3_nt: TGTGCCAGTAGTCTAAGCGTTAGCGGCAGCTACGAGCAGTACTTC
clone_size: -; j_call: TRBJ2-7; v_call: TRBV10-3; d_call: -; cdr3_aa: CADSHEQYF; cdr3_nt: TGTGCCGACTCCCACGAGCAGTACTTC
clone_size: -; j_call: TRBJ2-3; v_call: TRBV5-1; d_call: TRBD2; cdr3_aa: CASSRIAGEVTDTQYF; cdr3_nt: TGCGCCAGCAGCAGGATAGCGGGAGAGGTCACAGATACGCAGTATTTT
clone_size: -; j_call: TRBJ2-7; v_call: TRBV13; d_call: TRBD2; cdr3_aa: CASSKRGAYEQYF; cdr3_nt: TGTGCCAGCAGCAAGCGGGGGGCCTACGAGCAGTACTTC
clone_size: -; j_call: TRBJ1-5; v_call: TRBV4-1; d_call: -; cdr3_aa: CASSQVQTNQPQHF; cdr3_nt: TGCGCCAGCAGCCAAGTTCAGACAAATCAGCCCCAGCATTTT
clone_size: -; j_call: TRBJ2-5; v_call: TRBV7-2; d_call: TRBD2; cdr3_aa: CASSSGAGAFEETQYF; cdr3_nt: TGTGCCAGCAGTTCAGGAGCGGGGGCGTTCGAGGAGACCCAGTACTTC
clone_size: -; j_call: TRBJ1-6; v_call: TRBV19; d_call: TRBD1; cdr3_aa: CASRTGGAPGNSPLHF; cdr3_nt: TGTGCCAGTAGAACAGGGGGCGCTCCTGGGAATTCACCCCTCCACTTT
clone_size: -; j_call: TRBJ2-1; v_call: TRBV2; d_call: TRBD1; cdr3_aa: CAAKGQGARSSYNEQFF; cdr3_nt: TGTGCTGCGAAGGGACAGGGGGCCCGGAGCTCCTACAATGAGCAGTTCTTC
clone_size: -; j_call: TRBJ1-1; v_call: TRBV9; d_call: -; cdr3_aa: CASSATQGWGTEAFF; cdr3_nt: TGTGCCAGCAGCGCTACACAGGGTTGGGGTACTGAAGCTTTCTTT
clone_size: -; j_call: TRBJ1-4; v_call: TRBV4-1; d_call: TRBD1; cdr3_aa: CASSRQGSTNEKLFF; cdr3_nt: TGCGCCAGCAGCCGACAGGGGTCAACTAATGAAAAACTGTTTTTT
clone_size: -; j_call: TRBJ1-6; v_call: TRBV6-5; d_call: -; cdr3_aa: CASRPGQSGSPLHF; cdr3_nt: TGTGCCAGCAGACCCGGACAGTCAGGATCACCCCTCCACTTT
clone_size: -; j_call: TRBJ1-5; v_call: TRBV21-1; d_call: -; cdr3_aa: CASSKERDQWAALRNQPQHF; cdr3_nt: TGTGCCAGCAGCAAAGAAAGAGACCAATGGGCCGCTCTTCGAAATCAGCCCCAGCATTTT
clone_size: once; j_call: TRBJ2-5; v_call: TRBV19; d_call: TRBD1; cdr3_aa: CASRAGTGEETQYF; cdr3_nt: TGTGCCAGTCGGGCCGGGACAGGGGAAGAGACCCAGTACTTC
clone_size: few; j_call: TRBJ2-6; v_call: TRBV10-3; d_call: -; cdr3_aa: CAISDLGGANVLTF; cdr3_nt: TGTGCCATCAGTGATCTCGGTGGGGCCAACGTCCTGACTTTC
clone_size: -; j_call: TRBJ1-4; v_call: TRBV15; d_call: -; cdr3_aa: CATTPGGTFGEKLFF; cdr3_nt: TGTGCCACCACCCCTGGTGGGACATTTGGCGAAAAACTGTTTTTT
clone_size: -; j_call: TRBJ2-3; v_call: TRBV7-3; d_call: TRBD1; cdr3_aa: CASSLGTATDTQYF; cdr3_nt: TGTGCCAGCAGCTTAGGGACAGCTACAGATACGCAGTATTTT
clone_size: once; j_call: TRBJ1-6; v_call: TRBV2; d_call: TRBD1; cdr3_aa: CASSSRGGAGSPLHF; cdr3_nt: TGTGCCAGCAGCTCCCGAGGGGGCGCGGGTTCACCCCTCCACTTT
clone_size: -; j_call: TRBJ1-3; v_call: TRBV12-5; d_call: TRBD1; cdr3_aa: CASGLGTAKDF; cdr3_nt: TGTGCTAGTGGTTTAGGGACAGCTAAAGATTTT
clone_size: -; j_call: TRBJ2-2; v_call: TRBV19; d_call: TRBD2; cdr3_aa: CASSGLAVAGELFF; cdr3_nt: TGTGCCAGTTCGGGACTAGCGGTCGCCGGGGAGCTGTTTTTT
clone_size: -; j_call: TRBJ1-1; v_call: TRBV6-9; d_call: -; cdr3_aa: CASSSDRSLNTEAFF; cdr3_nt: TGTGCCAGCAGTTCCGACAGGTCCCTGAACACTGAAGCTTTCTTT
clone_size: -; j_call: TRBJ2-7; v_call: TRBV4-1; d_call: TRBD2; cdr3_aa: CASSQNGLAGDEQYF; cdr3_nt: TGCGCCAGCAGCCAGAACGGACTAGCGGGAGACGAGCAGTACTTC